These T cell receptor beta chains were read from a single sample in a study of OX40 agonist ivuxolimab in advanced cancers. Assay used: immunoSEQ multiplex PCR; TCRdb lists only in-frame clones, some missing. The sample records fewer than 50,000 clones, around 92% being singletons. The specimen was CD4+ or CD8+ T cells sorted from blood, collected in a trial of the OX40 agonist ivuxolimab. These TCRs come from an adult with an advanced solid tumor such as melanoma, head and neck, liver or kidney cancer. Both conserved end residues are part of each CDR3. Fields, in order: V gene, clone size, J gene, D gene, CDR3 DNA, CDR3 protein. A D gene is named only where the DNA matches it firmly. Expanded clones get a size class; other rows say once, few or many, or leave the size out.

TRBV27	-	TRBJ2-1	TRBD2	TGTGCCAGCAGGCCCTTTAGCGGGAGAGTGGAGCTTGATCCCGATGAGCAGTTCTTC	CASRPFSGRVELDPDEQFF
TRBV12-5	-	TRBJ2-2	-	TGTGCTAGTTCGTGGGGGGACGGGGAGCTGTTTTTT	CASSWGDGELFF
TRBV11-3	-	TRBJ1-1	-	TGTGCCAGCAGCTTAGATTATGAGGAAAACACTGAAGCTTTCTTT	CASSLDYEENTEAFF
TRBV5-6	once	TRBJ2-7	TRBD1	TGTGCCAGCAGTTGGGGACAGGGGGGCTCCGAGCAGTACTTC	CASSWGQGGSEQYF
TRBV11-1	once	TRBJ1-3	-	TGTGCCAGCAGCTTGGGACACCTTTCTGGAAACACCATATATTTT	CASSLGHLSGNTIYF
TRBV6-5	-	TRBJ2-2	-	TGTGCCAGCCGACAGGAGGCGAACACCGGGGAGCTGTTTTTT	CASRQEANTGELFF
TRBV6-5	once	TRBJ1-1	-	TGTGCCAGCAGTTACGGGCCGAGGACTGAAGCTTTCTTT	CASSYGPRTEAFF
TRBV6-5	-	TRBJ2-3	-	TGTGCCAGCAGTTACGGAAGCGGAGACACAGATACGCAGTATTTT	CASSYGSGDTDTQYF
TRBV7-3	-	TRBJ2-7	-	TGTGCCAGCAGCTCGGCCAGGGGCTACGAGCAGTACTTC	CASSSARGYEQYF
TRBV5-6	-	TRBJ1-2	TRBD1	TGTGCCAGCAGCTTTCCGACAGGGGGCAGTGGCTACACCTTC	CASSFPTGGSGYTF
TRBV6-1	-	TRBJ2-3	TRBD2	TGTGCCAGCAGTGAAGTGAAAGCGGGAGGGCCTTTCGATACGCAGTATTTT	CASSEVKAGGPFDTQYF
TRBV27	-	TRBJ2-2	-	TGTGCCAGCAGTTTTGGGACCGGGGAGCTGTTTTTT	CASSFGTGELFF